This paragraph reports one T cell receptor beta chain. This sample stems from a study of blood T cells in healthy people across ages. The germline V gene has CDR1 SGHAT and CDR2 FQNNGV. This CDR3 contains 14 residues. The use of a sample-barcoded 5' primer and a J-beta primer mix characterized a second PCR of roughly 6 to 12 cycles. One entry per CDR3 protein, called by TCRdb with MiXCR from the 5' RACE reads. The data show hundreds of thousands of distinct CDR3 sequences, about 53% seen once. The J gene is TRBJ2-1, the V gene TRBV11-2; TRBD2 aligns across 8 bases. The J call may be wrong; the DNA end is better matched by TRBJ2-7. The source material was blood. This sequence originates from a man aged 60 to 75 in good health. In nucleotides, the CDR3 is TGTGCCAGCAGAACCGGGGGGGCCTACAATGAGCAGTACTTC. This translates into CASRTGGAYNEQYF.